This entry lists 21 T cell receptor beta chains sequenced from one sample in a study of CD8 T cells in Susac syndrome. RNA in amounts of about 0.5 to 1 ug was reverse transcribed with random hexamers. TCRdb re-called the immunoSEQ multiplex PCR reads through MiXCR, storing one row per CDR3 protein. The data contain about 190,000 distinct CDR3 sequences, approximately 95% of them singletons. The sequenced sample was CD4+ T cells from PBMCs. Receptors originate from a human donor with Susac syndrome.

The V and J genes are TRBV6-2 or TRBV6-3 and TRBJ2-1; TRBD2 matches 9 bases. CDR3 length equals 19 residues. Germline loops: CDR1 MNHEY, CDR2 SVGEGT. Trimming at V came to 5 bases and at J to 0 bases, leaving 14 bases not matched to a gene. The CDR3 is CASSHDLAGVRSSYNEQFF. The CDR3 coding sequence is TGTGCCAGCAGTCACGATTTAGCGGGGGTGCGGAGCTCCTACAATGAGCAGTTCTTC.

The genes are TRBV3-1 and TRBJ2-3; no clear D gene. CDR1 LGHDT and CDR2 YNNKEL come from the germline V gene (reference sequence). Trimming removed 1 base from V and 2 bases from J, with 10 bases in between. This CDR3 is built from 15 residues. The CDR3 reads CASSQVGRITDTQYF. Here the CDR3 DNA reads TGTGCCAGCAGCCAAGTCGGCAGGATCACAGATACGCAGTATTTT.

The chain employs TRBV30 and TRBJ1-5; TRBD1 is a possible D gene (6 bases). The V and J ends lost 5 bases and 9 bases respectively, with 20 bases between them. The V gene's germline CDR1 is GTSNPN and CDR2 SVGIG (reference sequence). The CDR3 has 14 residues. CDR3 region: CAWGGTPRTGPQHF. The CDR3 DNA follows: TGTGCCTGGGGTGGGACACCCAGAACGGGGCCCCAGCATTTT.

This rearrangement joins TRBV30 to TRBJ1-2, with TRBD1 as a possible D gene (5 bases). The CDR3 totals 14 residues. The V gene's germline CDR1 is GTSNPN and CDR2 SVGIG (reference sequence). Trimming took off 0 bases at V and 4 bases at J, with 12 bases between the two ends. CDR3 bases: TGTGCCTGGAGTGTGGCGGGGGTCGGCTATGGCTACACCTTC. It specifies CAWSVAGVGYGYTF.

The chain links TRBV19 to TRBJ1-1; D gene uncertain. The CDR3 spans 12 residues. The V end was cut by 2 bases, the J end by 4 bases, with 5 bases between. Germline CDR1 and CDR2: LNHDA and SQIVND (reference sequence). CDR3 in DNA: TGTGCCAGTAGTATACGAGGCACTGAAGCTTTCTTT. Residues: CASSIRGTEAFF.

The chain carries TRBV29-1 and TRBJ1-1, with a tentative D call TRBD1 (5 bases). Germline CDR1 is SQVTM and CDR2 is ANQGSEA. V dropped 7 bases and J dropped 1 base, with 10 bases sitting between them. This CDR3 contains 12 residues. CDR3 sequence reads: CSAGRGNTEAFF. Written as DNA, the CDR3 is TGCAGCGCTGGGAGGGGGAACACTGAAGCTTTCTTT. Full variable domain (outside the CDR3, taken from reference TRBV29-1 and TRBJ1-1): SAVISQKPSRDICQRGTSLTIQCQVDSQVTMMFWYRQQPGQSLTLIATANQGSEATYESGFVIDKFPISRPNLTFSTLTVSNMSPEDSSIYLCSAGRGNTEAFFGQGTRLTVV.

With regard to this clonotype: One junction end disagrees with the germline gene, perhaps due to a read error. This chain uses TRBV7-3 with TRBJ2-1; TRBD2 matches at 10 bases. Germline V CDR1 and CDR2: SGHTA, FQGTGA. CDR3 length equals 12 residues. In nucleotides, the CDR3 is TGTGCCAGCAGCAAAGGACTAGCGGCCCCTCTCTTC. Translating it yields CASSKGLAAPLF.

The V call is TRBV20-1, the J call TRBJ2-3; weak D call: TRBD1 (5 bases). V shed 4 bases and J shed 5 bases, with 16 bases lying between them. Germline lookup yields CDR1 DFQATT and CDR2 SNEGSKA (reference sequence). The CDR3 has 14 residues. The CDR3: CSAKRPQGIDTQYF. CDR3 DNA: TGCAGTGCTAAAAGGCCCCAGGGTATAGATACGCAGTATTTT.

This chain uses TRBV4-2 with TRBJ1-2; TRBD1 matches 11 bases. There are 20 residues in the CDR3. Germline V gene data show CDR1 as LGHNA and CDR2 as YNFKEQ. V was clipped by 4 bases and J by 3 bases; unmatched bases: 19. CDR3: CASSPQGLTFGQGAHYGYTF. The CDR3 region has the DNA TGTGCCAGCAGCCCGCAGGGGCTCACCTTCGGACAGGGGGCTCACTATGGCTACACCTTC.

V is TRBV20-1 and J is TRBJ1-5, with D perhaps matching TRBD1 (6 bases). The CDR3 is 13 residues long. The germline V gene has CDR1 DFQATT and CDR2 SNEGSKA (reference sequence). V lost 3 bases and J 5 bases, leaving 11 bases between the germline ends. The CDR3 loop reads CSASRDKDQPQHF. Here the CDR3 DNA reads TGCAGTGCTAGCAGGGACAAGGATCAGCCCCAGCATTTT.

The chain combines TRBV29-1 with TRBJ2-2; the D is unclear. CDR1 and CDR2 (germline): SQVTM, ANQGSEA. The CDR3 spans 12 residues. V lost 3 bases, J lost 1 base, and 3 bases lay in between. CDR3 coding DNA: TGCAGCGTTGAGGGGAACACCGGGGAGCTGTTTTTT. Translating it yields CSVEGNTGELFF.

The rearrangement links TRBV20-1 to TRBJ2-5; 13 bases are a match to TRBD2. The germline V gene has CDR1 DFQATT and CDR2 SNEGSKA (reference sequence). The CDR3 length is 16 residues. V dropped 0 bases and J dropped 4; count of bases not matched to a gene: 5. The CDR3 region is CSARDGGLAGRETQYF. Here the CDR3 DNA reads TGCAGTGCTAGAGATGGGGGACTAGCGGGGAGAGAGACCCAGTACTTC.

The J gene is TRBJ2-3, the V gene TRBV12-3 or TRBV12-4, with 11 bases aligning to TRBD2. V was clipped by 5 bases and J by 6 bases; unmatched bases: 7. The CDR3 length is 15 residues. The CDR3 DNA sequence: TGTGCCAGCAGTCCCTCGGCTAGCGGGGGGGATACGCAGTATTTT. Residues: CASSPSASGGDTQYF.

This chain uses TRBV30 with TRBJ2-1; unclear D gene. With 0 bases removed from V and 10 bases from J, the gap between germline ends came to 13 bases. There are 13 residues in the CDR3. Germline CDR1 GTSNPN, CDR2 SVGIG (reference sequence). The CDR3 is CAWSVQTDGEQFF. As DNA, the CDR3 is TGTGCCTGGAGTGTACAAACGGATGGCGAGCAGTTCTTC.

The CDR3 coding sequence is TGTGCCAGCAGCCGAGAATCGACAGTAACCGGGGAGCTGTTTTTT. Its protein is CASSRESTVTGELFF. V gene TRBV3-1 combines with J gene TRBJ2-2; maybe TRBD1 (5 bases). This CDR3 is built from 15 residues. V was trimmed by 4 bases and J by 5 bases, leaving 14 bases between them. The germline gives CDR1 LGHDT, CDR2 YNNKEL (reference sequence).

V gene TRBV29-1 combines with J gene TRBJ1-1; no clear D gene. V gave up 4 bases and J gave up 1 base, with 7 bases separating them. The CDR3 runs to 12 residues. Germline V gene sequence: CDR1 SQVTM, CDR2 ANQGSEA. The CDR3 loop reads CSVGLKNTEAFF. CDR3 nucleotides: TGCAGCGTTGGCTTGAAGAACACTGAAGCTTTCTTT.

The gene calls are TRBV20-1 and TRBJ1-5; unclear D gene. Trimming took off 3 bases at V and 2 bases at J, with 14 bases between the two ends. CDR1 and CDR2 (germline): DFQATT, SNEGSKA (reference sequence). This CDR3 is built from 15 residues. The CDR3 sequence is CSARAGDGGNQPQHF. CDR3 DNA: TGCAGTGCTAGGGCAGGTGACGGGGGCAATCAGCCCCAGCATTTT.

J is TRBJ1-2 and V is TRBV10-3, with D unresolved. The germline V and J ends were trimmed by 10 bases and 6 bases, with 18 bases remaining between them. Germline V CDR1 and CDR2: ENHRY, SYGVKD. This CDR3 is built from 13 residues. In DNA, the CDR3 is TGTGCCACCTCGGGCGACTCCATGGATGGCTACACCTTC. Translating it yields CATSGDSMDGYTF.

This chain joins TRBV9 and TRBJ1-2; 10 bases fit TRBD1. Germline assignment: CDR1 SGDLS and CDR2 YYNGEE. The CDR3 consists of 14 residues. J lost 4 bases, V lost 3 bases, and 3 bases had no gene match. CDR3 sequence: CASSATGGGYGYTF. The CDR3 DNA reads TGTGCCAGCAGCGCGACAGGGGGCGGCTATGGCTACACCTTC.

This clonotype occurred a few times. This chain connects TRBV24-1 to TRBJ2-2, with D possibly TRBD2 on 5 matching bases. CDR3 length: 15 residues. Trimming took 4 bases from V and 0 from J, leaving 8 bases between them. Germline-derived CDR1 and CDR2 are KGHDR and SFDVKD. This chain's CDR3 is CATSDSGTNTGELFF. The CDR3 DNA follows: TGTGCCACCAGTGACTCGGGAACGAACACCGGGGAGCTGTTTTTT.

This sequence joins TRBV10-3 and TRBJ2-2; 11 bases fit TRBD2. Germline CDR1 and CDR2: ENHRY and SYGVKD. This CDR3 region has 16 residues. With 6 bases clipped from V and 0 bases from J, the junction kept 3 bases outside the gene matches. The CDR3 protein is CAIRLAGEPNTGELFF. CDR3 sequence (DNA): TGTGCCATCAGACTAGCGGGGGAGCCGAACACCGGGGAGCTGTTTTTT.